These 14 T cell receptor beta chains came from one sample sequenced in a study of human T cells and chemical hapten exposure. Time point given: pre-sensitization, week 0. As to treatment: therapeutic diphenylcyclopropenone sensitization with weekly scalp DPC. TCRdb passed the RACE reads through MiXCR, listing each CDR3 protein once. The repertoire holds some 250,000 distinct CDR3 sequences, approximately 7.5% seen once, with less than 1.5% in the top ten. Source: whole blood, taken in connection with sensitization to the hapten diphenylcyclopropenone (DPC). The receptors were gathered from a man aged 18 to 29 with alopecia areata. Some clones in this sample may be carry-over from other donors' samples.

The sample holds a few counts of this clonotype. CDR3 nucleotide sequence: TGTGCCAGCAGTTGGTCAGGGGGCATCCCCCACAATGAGCAGTTCTTC. Protein sequence: CASSWSGGIPHNEQFF. The chain combines TRBV6-2 or TRBV6-3 with TRBJ2-1; 8 bases are shared with TRBD1. J lost 5 bases, V lost 4 bases, and 10 bases had no gene match. CDR1 is MNHEY and CDR2 is SVGEGT in the germline V gene. The CDR3 has 16 amino acids.

This clonotype was counted a few times. This sequence joins TRBV6-2 or TRBV6-3 and TRBJ2-7; TRBD2 might be the D (6 bases). Trimming shortened V by 0 bases and J by 2 bases, and 20 bases separated the two germline ends. This CDR3 contains 18 residues. In germline, CDR1 is MNHEY, CDR2 SVGEGT. As DNA, the CDR3 is TGTGCCAGCAGTTACTCGCGACTAGGCAGCCCCGGGACCTACGAGCAGTACTTC. It codes for CASSYSRLGSPGTYEQYF.

Only a few counts were recorded for this clonotype. The chain joins TRBV5-1 to TRBJ2-3; 9 positions match TRBD2. The V gene end was trimmed by 0 bases and the J gene end by 0 bases; junction bases not matched to a gene: 5. The germline V gene encodes CDR1 SGHRS and CDR2 YFSETQ. The CDR3 spans 17 residues. In nucleotides, the CDR3 is TGCGCCAGCAGCTTGGCCGCTAGCGGGATGAGCACAGATACGCAGTATTTT. Translation gives CASSLAASGMSTDTQYF.

This clonotype was detected many times. This chain uses TRBV28 with TRBJ2-2; D ambiguous. The CDR3 loop spans 13 amino acids. V was trimmed by 3 bases and J by 5 bases, leaving 7 bases between them. Germline CDR1 reads MDHEN; CDR2 reads SYDVKM. This CDR3 reads CASSFPLTGELFF. CDR3 in DNA: TGTGCCAGCAGTTTCCCCTTAACCGGGGAGCTGTTTTTT. The whole variable domain, filled in from reference TRBV28 and TRBJ2-2, reads DVKVTQSSRYLVKRTGEKVFLECVQDMDHENMFWYRQDPGLGLRLIYFSYDVKMKEKGDIPEGYSVSREKKERFSLILESASTNQTSMYLCASSFPLTGELFFGEGSRLTVL.

Many counts were recorded for this clonotype. The chain employs TRBV7-2 and TRBJ2-5; no clear D. V dropped 5 bases and J dropped 0 bases, with 7 bases sitting between them. CDR3 length equals 13 residues. In germline, CDR1 is SGHTA, CDR2 FQGNSA. CDR3 sequence reads: CASSPPYQETQYF. The DNA for the CDR3 is TGTGCCAGCAGCCCTCCGTACCAAGAGACCCAGTACTTC.

The chain employs TRBV4-3 and TRBJ2-3; the D call may be TRBD1 or TRBD2 (5 bases each). The ends were cut back, 3 bases at V and 1 base at J, with 14 bases in the middle. The germline V gene has CDR1 LGHNA and CDR2 YSLEER. This CDR3 region has 16 residues. The CDR3 is CASSQAGSVGTDTQYF. The CDR3 coding sequence is TGCGCCAGCAGCCAGGCAGGGAGCGTTGGCACAGATACGCAGTATTTT.

The genes are TRBV24-1 and TRBJ1-1; D not resolved. Between the trimmed V and J ends, which lost 3 bases and 3 bases, there was a span of 7 bases. The CDR3 is made up of 13 amino acids. Germline V gives CDR1 KGHDR, CDR2 SFDVKD. CDR3 in amino acids: CATSDRSYTEAFF. The CDR3 DNA sequence: TGTGCCACCAGTGATCGCAGTTACACTGAAGCTTTCTTT.

The V gene is TRBV7-2, the J gene TRBJ1-2, with TRBD1 identical over 9 bases. The ends lost 3 bases at V and 6 bases at J; junction bases unmatched: 8. Germline V gives CDR1 SGHTA, CDR2 FQGNSA. The CDR3 totals 15 residues. CDR3 loop: CASSLTDRGSDGYTF. The CDR3 bases are TGTGCCAGCAGCTTGACGGACAGGGGAAGCGATGGCTACACCTTC.

This clonotype was picked up a small number of times. This chain connects TRBV4-1 to TRBJ1-1; D is unclear. Trimming cost V 0 bases and J 2 bases, with 7 bases left between them. The CDR3 consists of 14 residues. The V gene's germline CDR1 is MGHRA and CDR2 YSYEKL. Here the CDR3 DNA reads TGCGCCAGCAGCCAAGAGACTGATAACACTGAAGCTTTCTTT. As protein: CASSQETDNTEAFF.

This chain joins TRBV10-3 and TRBJ2-2, with D possibly called TRBD1 or TRBD2 (5 bases each). V lost 3 bases to trimming and J lost 0 bases, with 11 bases between them. CDR1 and CDR2 (germline): ENHRY, SYGVKD. This CDR3 is built from 16 residues. Here the CDR3 DNA reads TGTGCCATCAGTGATCCTCTGGGGGCGAACACCGGGGAGCTGTTTTTT. Protein product: CAISDPLGANTGELFF.

The chain employs TRBV6-2 or TRBV6-3 and TRBJ1-5; unclear D gene. The CDR3 has 17 residues. Per germline, CDR1 MNHEY and CDR2 SVGEGT. Trimming took 6 bases from V and 0 from J, leaving 18 bases between them. The chain's CDR3 is CASSLPPRPVSNQPQHF. The CDR3 DNA reads TGTGCCAGCAGCCTGCCACCGCGCCCAGTTAGCAATCAGCCCCAGCATTTT.

The chain joins TRBV5-6 to TRBJ1-1; no clear D gene. The V gene's germline CDR1 is SGHDT and CDR2 YYEEEE. The CDR3 spans 14 residues. V was clipped by 1 base and J by 0 bases, with 7 bases between them. The CDR3: CASSLIYLNTEAFF. The DNA of the CDR3 is TGTGCCAGCAGCTTGATCTATCTGAACACTGAAGCTTTCTTT.

V gene TRBV6-2 or TRBV6-3 combines with J gene TRBJ2-1; the match to TRBD2 covers 11 bases. Trimming at V came to 6 bases and at J to 6 bases, leaving 7 bases not matched to a gene. The CDR3 has 15 residues. Germline V gene lookup returns CDR1 MNHEY and CDR2 SVGEGT. CDR3 coding DNA: TGTGCCAGCAGACCCTCCGGGACTAGCGGCAATGAGCAGTTCTTC. This translates into CASRPSGTSGNEQFF.

The chain is built from TRBV28 and TRBJ1-4; 10 bases map to TRBD1. V was clipped by 4 bases and J by 3 bases; unmatched bases: 2. The CDR3 runs to 15 residues. Germline CDR1 and CDR2: MDHEN and SYDVKM. The CDR3 here is CASSWGTGANEKLFF. CDR3 coding DNA: TGTGCCAGCAGTTGGGGGACAGGGGCTAATGAAAAACTGTTTTTT.